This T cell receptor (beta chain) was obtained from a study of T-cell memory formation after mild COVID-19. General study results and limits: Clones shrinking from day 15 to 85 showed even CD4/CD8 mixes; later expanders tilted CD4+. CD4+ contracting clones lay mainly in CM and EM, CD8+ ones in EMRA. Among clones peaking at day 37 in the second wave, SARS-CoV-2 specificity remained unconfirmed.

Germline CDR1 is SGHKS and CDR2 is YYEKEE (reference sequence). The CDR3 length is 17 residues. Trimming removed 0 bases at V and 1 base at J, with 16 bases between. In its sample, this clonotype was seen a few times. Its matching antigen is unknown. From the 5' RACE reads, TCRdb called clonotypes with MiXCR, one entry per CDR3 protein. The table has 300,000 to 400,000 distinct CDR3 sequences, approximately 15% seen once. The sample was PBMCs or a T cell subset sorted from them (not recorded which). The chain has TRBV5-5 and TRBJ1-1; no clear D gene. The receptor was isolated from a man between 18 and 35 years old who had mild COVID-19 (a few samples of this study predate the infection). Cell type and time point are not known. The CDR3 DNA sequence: TGTGCCAGCAGCTTGGGGGTTGGCGGGGTGTGGAACACTGAAGCTTTCTTT. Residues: CASSLGVGGVWNTEAFF.